This TCR beta chain was sequenced for a study of T cell repertoires in cytomegalovirus infection (dated by TCRdb to the late 2010s). As for the study more broadly: Donor HLA type was relevant to the analysis, because carriage of CMV infection together with the matching HLA type was indicated by public TCR beta signatures. Here is what the overall study found, with its caveats: The ex vivo response was dominated by HLA-C-restricted CMV-specific TCR beta clonotypes, and the single most frequent clonotype in two of eight donors was supplied by these HLA-C-restricted clonotypes. Carriers of CMV infection plus the relevant HLA type were discriminated by the cumulative frequency of public TCR beta family members in the study cohort and in an independent roughly 340-donor cohort.

In regard to this clonotype: Its cognate antigen has yet to be identified. No per-base quality is available; no much larger clone lies one base away.

The CDR3 covers 15 residues, taking in both the cysteine and the phenylalanine. The CDR3 DNA has 45 bases and is translated from base 1. Relative to germline, V is 5 bases shorter and J is 8 bases shorter, with 18 bases between their ends. Looking up the germline V gene yields CDR1 SGHDN and CDR2 FVKESK. The sample was run on an Illumina HiSeq 1500. TCRdb handled the public reads itself, with Q25 trimming in fastp and clone calling in MiXCR, and kept productive beta chains. Rows are combined by CDR3 protein, so each entry shows the most common genes and DNA. Present in this sample are 400,000 or so distinct CDR3 sequences, roughly a third of which were seen just once. Around 13% of the sample comes from the top ten.

Sequenced: PBMCs. The chain is encoded by TRBV14 joined to TRBJ1-4; no D gene call is confident. This receptor was taken from a human donor in good health (CMV status not recorded). Some clones in this sample may be carry-over from other donors' samples. The DNA is as follows: TGTGCCAGCAGCTACGGCCCGCCGACGGGGGAAAAACTGTTTTTT. This is translated as CASSYGPPTGEKLFF. Beyond the CDR3, the reference TRBV14 and TRBJ1-4 genes provide the residues; the full variable domain reads: EAGVTQFPSHSVIEKGQTVTLRCDPISGHDNLYWYRRVMGKEIKFLLHFVKESKQDESGMPNNRFLAERTGGTYSTLKVQPAELEDSGVYFCASSYGPPTGEKLFFGSGTQLSVL.